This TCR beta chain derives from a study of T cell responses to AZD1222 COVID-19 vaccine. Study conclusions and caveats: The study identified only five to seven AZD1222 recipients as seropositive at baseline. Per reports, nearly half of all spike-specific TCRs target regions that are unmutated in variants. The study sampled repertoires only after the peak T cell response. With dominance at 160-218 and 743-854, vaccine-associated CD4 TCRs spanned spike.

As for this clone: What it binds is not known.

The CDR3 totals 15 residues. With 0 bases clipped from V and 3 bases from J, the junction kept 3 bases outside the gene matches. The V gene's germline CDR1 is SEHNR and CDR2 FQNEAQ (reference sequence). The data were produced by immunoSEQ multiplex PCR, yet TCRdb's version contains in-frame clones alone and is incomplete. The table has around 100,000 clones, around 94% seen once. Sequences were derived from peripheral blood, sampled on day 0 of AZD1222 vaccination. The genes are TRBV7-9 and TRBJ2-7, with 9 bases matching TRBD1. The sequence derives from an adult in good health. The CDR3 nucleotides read TGTGCCAGCAGCTTAGCAACGGGACAGGGCTACGAGCAGTACTTC. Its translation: CASSLATGQGYEQYF.